The T cell receptor (beta chain) under discussion was sequenced for a study of shared clonotypes between healthy human individuals. Trimming left V 1 base short and J 3 bases short, with 17 bases between. This CDR3 has 17 residues. The germline V gene has CDR1 SGHVS and CDR2 FNYEAQ. Some clones are missing from TCRdb's copy, which holds only in-frame ones; the method was immunoSEQ multiplex PCR. The table records 850,000 to 1,200,000 clones, 65% to 75% of them present only once. Input material: memory CD4+ T cells sorted from blood. The subset here: CD45RA-negative fraction. J is TRBJ2-3 and V is TRBV7-6; D perhaps matches TRBD2 (6 bases). This receptor was obtained from a man aged 18 to 29 in good health. The CDR3 DNA reads TGTGCCAGCAGCTTAGGGAGGGCGTCAGGTTTGACAGATACGCAGTATTTT. Protein product: CASSLGRASGLTDTQYF.